Below, one T cell receptor beta chain is given with its context. In the source study's methods: From reference gene primer amplification, estimates of nucleated cell counts were derived. Some clones are missing from TCRdb's copy, which holds only in-frame ones; the method was immunoSEQ multiplex PCR. Clone size and the V and J calls come from that table; the DNA yielded D and trimming. This sample has around 620,000 clones, with 70% to 90% found just once. After removal of 5 bases from V and 8 bases from J, the junction contained 7 bases not matched to a gene. The V gene's germline CDR1 is LNHDA and CDR2 SQIVND (reference sequence). This CDR3 has 13 amino acids. These data are taken from a study of blood T cell repertoires in COVID-19. In the study overall: Samples came from the United States, Italy and Spain, spanning acute and convalescent COVID-19. T cells, B-cell-depleted T cells, or PBMCs supplied cDNA or gDNA.

Sequencing input: peripheral blood. The source is a woman aged 18-35 years with acute or convalescent COVID-19. The V and J genes are TRBV19 and TRBJ1-1; 8 bases agree with TRBD1. CDR3 region: CASSSRGRKEAFF. CDR3 bases: TGTGCCAGTAGTTCCAGGGGGCGGAAGGAAGCTTTCTTT.